The 21 T cell receptor beta chains listed next were all sequenced from one sample in a study of blood T cells in healthy people across ages. PCR was performed a second time for roughly 7 to 11 cycles using a sample-barcoded 5' primer and a J-beta primer mix. TCRdb independently ran MiXCR on the 5' RACE reads; one entry per CDR3 protein. The sample consists of approximately 1.5 million distinct CDR3 sequences, roughly 32% of them appearing once. Sequencing used blood. The source is a woman aged 25 to 45 in good health.

The V call is TRBV3-1, the J call TRBJ2-7; 7 bases are a match to TRBD1. The germline CDR1 and CDR2 sequences are LGHDT and YNNKEL (reference sequence). V was clipped by 1 base and J by 5 bases; unmatched bases: 5. This CDR3 is 14 amino acids long. This chain's CDR3 is CASSQVGGTHEQYF. CDR3 sequence (DNA): TGTGCCAGCAGCCAAGTAGGGGGCACCCACGAGCAGTACTTC.

Regarding this clonotype: Compared with germline, one end of the junction differs, possibly owing to a read error. V gene TRBV27 combines with J gene TRBJ2-7, with 7 bases lining up with TRBD1. From germline, CDR1 is MNHEY and CDR2 SMNVEV (reference sequence). This CDR3 comprises 15 residues. The CDR3 spells CASSPTGASSCEQYF. DNA for the CDR3: TGTGCCAGCAGTCCCACAGGGGCTAGCTCCTGCGAGCAGTACTTC.

The table lists this clonotype with a count of one. The rearrangement links TRBV2 to TRBJ2-1, with 11 bases aligning to TRBD2. From germline, CDR1 is SNHLY and CDR2 FYNNEI. CDR3 length: 14 residues. J gave up 7 bases and V 8 bases, and 7 bases lay outside the gene matches. In DNA form, the CDR3 reads TGTGCCAGCGGAAGACTAGCGGGGTTAAATGAGCAGTTCTTC. As protein: CASGRLAGLNEQFF.

This clonotype was picked up a small number of times. Germline is not matched at one junction end, which may reflect a read error. The chain is built from TRBV3-1 and TRBJ2-3; no firm D call. CDR3 size: 15 residues. Germline loops: CDR1 LGHDT, CDR2 YNNKEL (reference sequence). CDR3 in amino acids: CAGSSQMGTLDTQYF. The CDR3 DNA sequence: TGTGCCGGCAGCTCTCAAATGGGTACTTTAGATACGCAGTATTTT.

This chain connects TRBV10-1 to TRBJ1-1, with D possibly matching TRBD1 (5 bases). Germline lookup yields CDR1 WNHNN and CDR2 SYGVQD (reference sequence). This CDR3 has 13 residues. V lost 8 bases to trimming and J lost 4 bases, with 14 bases between them. The CDR3: CASADGGATEAFF. The CDR3 region has the DNA TGCGCCAGCGCAGATGGAGGGGCCACTGAAGCTTTCTTT.

This clonotype was picked up many times. The limits of the CDR3 on the DNA are not certain, so only TCRdb's listed CDR3 is given. This CDR3 is CASILGGEQYF. V usage is TRBV27 and J usage is TRBJ2-7. The V gene's germline CDR1 is MNHEY and CDR2 SMNVEV (reference sequence). The CDR3 is 11 amino acids in total, end residues counted.

The rearrangement uses TRBV28 and TRBJ2-1, with D tentatively TRBD1 or TRBD2 (5 bases each). V lost 5 bases and J 8 bases, leaving 19 bases between the germline ends. In germline, CDR1 is MDHEN, CDR2 SYDVKM. The CDR3 consists of 15 residues. CDR3: CASSLSGRPAYEQFF. The CDR3 coding sequence is TGTGCCAGCAGTCTCTCGGGACGACCGGCCTATGAGCAGTTCTTC.

This clonotype was seen repeatedly, ten times or more. The chain links TRBV12-3 or TRBV12-4 to TRBJ2-5, with D possibly matching TRBD2 (6 bases). The CDR3 runs to 15 residues. V was trimmed by 2 bases and J by 1 base, leaving 11 bases between them. The CDR3 protein is CASSLRASAQETQYF. CDR3 DNA: TGTGCCAGCAGTTTACGGGCTAGCGCCCAAGAGACCCAGTACTTC.

V is TRBV28 and J is TRBJ2-5, with D unresolved. V was shortened by 5 bases and J by 4 bases, with 20 bases between the two germline ends. The germline gives CDR1 MDHEN, CDR2 SYDVKM. CDR3 size: 16 residues. The CDR3 spells CASSPVFSQHRETQYF. The CDR3 DNA reads TGTGCCAGCAGTCCCGTGTTTAGTCAACATAGAGAGACCCAGTACTTC.

J is TRBJ2-1 and V is TRBV20-1; 10 nucleotides agree with TRBD2. The germline CDR1 and CDR2 sequences are DFQATT and SNEGSKA (reference sequence). V shed 3 bases and J 9 bases; nucleotides not matched to a gene: 11. The CDR3 has 15 amino acids. CDR3 coding DNA: TGCAGTGCTAGTATCAGACTAGCGGGCATGAGTGAGCAGTTCTTC. Translation gives CSASIRLAGMSEQFF.

The chain is built from TRBV6-1 and TRBJ2-3; D is perhaps TRBD2 (5 bases). Germline V gene data show CDR1 as MNHNS and CDR2 as SASEGT. The CDR3 contains 12 residues. Trimming took off 8 bases at V and 3 bases at J, with 9 bases between the two ends. The CDR3 spells CASGRETDTQYF. The CDR3 DNA reads TGTGCCAGCGGGAGAGAGACAGATACGCAGTATTTT.

A few counts support this clonotype. V is TRBV7-6 and J is TRBJ2-5; D unresolved. The CDR3 totals 14 residues. Between the trimmed V and J ends, which lost 5 bases and 0 bases, there was a span of 10 bases. Germline V gene lookup returns CDR1 SGHVS and CDR2 FNYEAQ. CDR3 sequence reads: CASSRPGHQETQYF. DNA of the CDR3: TGTGCCAGCAGCCGCCCCGGTCACCAAGAGACCCAGTACTTC.

This clonotype came up many times. The V and J genes are TRBV10-3 and TRBJ1-2, with TRBD1 matching over 7 bases. Per the germline V gene, CDR1 is ENHRY and CDR2 is SYGVKD. The CDR3 totals 15 residues. V shed 10 bases and J 3 bases; nucleotides not matched to a gene: 14. Here the CDR3 reads CATNWETGKDYGYTF. CDR3 sequence (DNA): TGTGCCACCAACTGGGAGACAGGGAAAGACTATGGCTACACCTTC.

This clonotype was seen many times. The J gene is TRBJ2-7, the V gene TRBV30, with TRBD1 as a possible D gene (6 bases). The germline gives CDR1 GTSNPN, CDR2 SVGIG (reference sequence). This CDR3 comprises 15 residues. V was pared by 4 bases and J by 6 bases, with 22 bases between. CDR3: CAWTLNGRGQSEQYF. The CDR3 DNA follows: TGTGCCTGGACCCTTAACGGCAGGGGCCAGAGCGAGCAGTACTTC.

The chain's CDR3 is CASSLAGGTVDSPLHF. CDR3 DNA: TGCGCCAGCAGCTTGGCCGGCGGGACGGTAGATTCACCCCTCCACTTT. The chain combines TRBV5-1 with TRBJ1-6, with D possibly TRBD1 on 5 matching bases. Trimming shortened V by 0 bases and J by 8 bases, and 15 bases separated the two germline ends. The CDR3 has 16 residues. Germline CDR1 is SGHRS and CDR2 is YFSETQ.

This chain connects TRBV4-2 to TRBJ2-7; possible D gene TRBD1, 6 bases. CDR3 length equals 17 residues. The germline gives CDR1 LGHNA, CDR2 YNFKEQ. Trimming removed 1 base at V and 7 bases at J, with 23 bases between. CDR3 bases: TGTGCCAGCAGCCAAGGAGGGAGAGGGGGTCTAGCTGGTGAGCAGTACTTC. Residues: CASSQGGRGGLAGEQYF.

The J gene is TRBJ1-1, the V gene TRBV29-1, with 8 bases identical to TRBD1. The CDR3 consists of 11 residues. The junction had 3 bases not matched to a gene; V was cut back by 7 bases and J by 5 bases. Germline-derived CDR1 and CDR2 are SQVTM and ANQGSEA. CDR3 amino acids: CSGNRGTEAFF. Here the CDR3 DNA reads TGCAGCGGGAACAGGGGGACTGAAGCTTTCTTT.

This clonotype came up a few times. The V call is TRBV21-1, the J call TRBJ2-7. TRBV21-1 is a known pseudogene. The CDR3 extends over 15 amino acids. The CDR3 reads CASSKFCGRPYEQYF. CDR3 bases: TGTGCCAGCAGCAAATTTTGTGGGAGGCCCTACGAGCAGTACTTC.

V is TRBV3-1 and J is TRBJ2-1, with D perhaps TRBD2 (6 bases). This CDR3 region has 13 residues. The ends were cut back, 4 bases at V and 13 bases at J, with 17 bases in the middle. Germline V lookup: CDR1 LGHDT, CDR2 YNNKEL (reference sequence). CDR3: CASSLTSQETQFF. Here the CDR3 DNA reads TGTGCCAGCAGCCTTACTAGCCAAGAGACCCAGTTCTTC.

The chain carries TRBV6-6 and TRBJ2-7; unclear D gene. Germline CDR1 reads MNHNY; CDR2 reads SVGAGI (reference sequence). CDR3 length equals 15 residues. V shed 4 bases and J shed 2 bases, with 15 bases lying between them. The CDR3 bases are TGTGCCAGCAGTTTTCCGGAGATAGGGACCTACGAGCAGTACTTC. The encoded protein is CASSFPEIGTYEQYF.

The chain uses TRBV5-1 and TRBJ1-5; weak D call: TRBD1 (6 bases). The germline V and J ends were trimmed by 4 bases and 0 bases, with 17 bases remaining between them. CDR1 is SGHRS and CDR2 is YFSETQ in the germline V gene. The CDR3 runs to 17 residues. For the CDR3, the DNA is TGCGCCAGCAGCCCCGGGACACATACTTATAGCAATCAGCCCCAGCATTTT. Protein sequence: CASSPGTHTYSNQPQHF.